These 24 T cell receptor beta chains came from one sample sequenced in a study of cytomegalovirus exposure and HLA in healthy donors. The PCR ran on 60 Vbeta and 13 Jbeta primers. Data came from immunoSEQ multiplex PCR; TCRdb stores just in-frame clones and leaves some out. The sample gives 160,000 or so clones, around 77% of which show up once; roughly 1.4% is in the top ten. Material: PBMCs. The receptors derive from a man aged 60-69 years in good health and CMV-seronegative.

This clone has a handful of counts. The chain combines TRBV5-6 with TRBJ1-2, with 7 bases fitting TRBD1. The trim removed 3 bases at V and 4 bases at J, leaving 3 bases unmatched. Looked up from germline, CDR1 is SGHDT and CDR2 is YYEEEE. This CDR3 region has 13 residues. CDR3 sequence reads: CASSWGTVYGYTF. In nucleotides, the CDR3 is TGTGCCAGCAGCTGGGGGACAGTCTATGGCTACACCTTC. The full variable domain, in which reference TRBV5-6 and TRBJ1-2 provide the parts outside the CDR3, is DAGVTQSPTHLIKTRGQQVTLRCSPKSGHDTVSWYQQALGQGPQFIFQYYEEEERQRGNFPDRFSGHQFPNYSSELNVNALLLGDSALYLCASSWGTVYGYTFGSGTRLTVV.

The table lists this clone with a count of one. The V call is TRBV7-9, the J call TRBJ1-1; D gene uncertain. The CDR3 is made up of 12 amino acids. Trimming removed 6 bases from V and 12 bases from J, with 17 bases in between. Germline CDR1 reads SEHNR; CDR2 reads FQNEAQ (reference sequence). The CDR3 nucleotides read TGTGCCAGCAGGCGCGAGGGAACGATAACTTTCTTT. Encoded protein: CASRREGTITFF. The full variable domain, rest sourced from reference TRBV7-9 and TRBJ1-1, is DTGVSQNPRHKITKRGQNVTFRCDPISEHNRLYWYRQTLGQGPEFLTYFQNEAQLEKSRLLSDRFSAERPKGSFSTLEIQRTEQGDSAMYLCASRREGTITFFGQGTRLTVV.

The gene calls are TRBV6-5 and TRBJ2-2, with 8 bases fitting TRBD1. Trimming at V came to 6 bases and at J to 2 bases, leaving 5 bases not matched to a gene. The CDR3 runs 15 residues. From germline, CDR1 is MNHEY and CDR2 SVGAGI. This CDR3 is CASRFDRGNTGELFF. The CDR3 DNA reads TGTGCCAGCAGGTTTGACAGGGGCAACACCGGGGAGCTGTTTTTT.

V gene TRBV9 combines with J gene TRBJ2-2; 15 bases line up with TRBD2. Germline lookup yields CDR1 SGDLS and CDR2 YYNGEE. With 0 bases clipped from V and 7 bases from J, the junction kept 13 bases outside the gene matches. The CDR3 runs 20 residues. This CDR3 is CASSVAGGLAGGPGGGELFF. CDR3 bases: TGTGCCAGCAGCGTAGCTGGTGGACTAGCGGGGGGGCCCGGGGGCGGGGAGCTGTTTTTT.

This clone was recorded a few times. This chain connects TRBV5-1 to TRBJ2-5; 7 bases are shared with TRBD2. Germline V gene lookup returns CDR1 SGHRS and CDR2 YFSETQ. This CDR3 region has 16 residues. Trimming at V came to 0 bases and at J to 4 bases, leaving 9 bases not matched to a gene. CDR3 in amino acids: CASSLGPGRRGETQYF. The CDR3 coding sequence is TGCGCCAGCAGCTTGGGACCCGGGAGGAGGGGAGAGACCCAGTACTTC. The variable domain in full, completed from reference TRBV5-1 and TRBJ2-5, reads KAGVTQTPRYLIKTRGQQVTLSCSPISGHRSVSWYQQTPGQGLQFLFEYFSETQRNKGNFPGRFSGRQFSNSRSEMNVSTLELGDSALYLCASSLGPGRRGETQYFGPGTRLLVL.

The chain joins TRBV10-3 to TRBJ2-5; 16 bases align to TRBD2. Germline V gene data show CDR1 as ENHRY and CDR2 as SYGVKD. The CDR3 extends over 15 amino acids. With 6 bases clipped from V and 3 bases from J, the junction kept 1 base outside the gene matches. CDR3 residues: CAIRGLAGGKETQYF. The CDR3 nucleotides read TGTGCCATCAGGGGACTAGCGGGGGGGAAAGAGACCCAGTACTTC.

This chain links TRBV19 with TRBJ1-2; possible D gene TRBD1, 5 bases. Trimming removed 0 bases at V and 6 bases at J, with 8 bases between. The germline CDR1 and CDR2 sequences are LNHDA and SQIVND (reference sequence). The CDR3 is 13 amino acids. The CDR3 sequence: CASSIDHRNGYTF. As DNA, the CDR3 is TGTGCCAGTAGTATAGATCACAGGAATGGCTACACCTTC.

This chain joins TRBV5-6 and TRBJ2-2, with a possible D match to TRBD2 (6 bases). Germline V gene data show CDR1 as SGHDT and CDR2 as YYEEEE. This CDR3 is built from 16 residues. Trimming shortened V by 0 bases and J by 1 base, and 10 bases separated the two germline ends. The CDR3 DNA sequence: TGTGCCAGCAGCTTGGGTCTCGGGAGGAACACCGGGGAGCTGTTTTTT. It codes for CASSLGLGRNTGELFF. Combining the CDR3 with reference TRBV5-6 and TRBJ2-2 gives the whole variable domain DAGVTQSPTHLIKTRGQQVTLRCSPKSGHDTVSWYQQALGQGPQFIFQYYEEEERQRGNFPDRFSGHQFPNYSSELNVNALLLGDSALYLCASSLGLGRNTGELFFGEGSRLTVL.

The chain has TRBV19 and TRBJ2-1; D is perhaps TRBD2 (5 bases). The V end was cut by 7 bases, the J end by 9 bases, with 16 bases between. CDR1 is LNHDA, CDR2 SQIVND, per germline (reference sequence). The CDR3 is 13 amino acids. The CDR3 region is CASTPGGRGEQFF. The CDR3 nucleotides are TGTGCCAGTACCCCCGGAGGCCGGGGTGAGCAGTTCTTC.

The genes are TRBV9 and TRBJ2-5, with 8 bases aligning to TRBD2. The J call is in doubt because the DNA end fits TRBJ2-7 better. The CDR3 is 16 residues long. Germline V gene sequence: CDR1 SGDLS, CDR2 YYNGEE. CDR3 in amino acids: CASPLVHSGIFYEQYF. Here the CDR3 DNA reads TGTGCCAGTCCCCTCGTCCATAGCGGGATTTTCTACGAGCAGTACTTC.

The chain uses TRBV5-6 and TRBJ2-3; D might be TRBD1 (5 bases). Germline lookup yields CDR1 SGHDT and CDR2 YYEEEE. Trimming pared 7 bases from V and 0 bases from J, leaving 9 bases between. The CDR3 totals 13 residues. The CDR3 loop is CASEAGSTDTQYF. The CDR3 DNA sequence: TGTGCCAGCGAGGCAGGGAGCACAGATACGCAGTATTTT.

The chain is built from TRBV7-9 and TRBJ1-5, with D maybe TRBD1 (5 bases). Trimming removed 1 base from V and 2 bases from J, with 6 bases in between. The CDR3 runs to 14 residues. Germline V gives CDR1 SEHNR, CDR2 FQNEAQ (reference sequence). The CDR3 region is CASSLGGGNQPQHF. In DNA form, the CDR3 reads TGTGCCAGCAGCTTAGGGGGGGGCAATCAGCCCCAGCATTTT.

The chain recombines TRBV29-1 with TRBJ1-1; perhaps TRBD1 as D (6 bases). The V gene's germline CDR1 is SQVTM and CDR2 ANQGSEA. The CDR3 totals 14 residues. Deletions cut 4 bases from V and 1 base from J, with 13 bases between. The CDR3 bases are TGCAGCGTTGCGGGCTGGGGGCGGAACACTGAAGCTTTCTTT. Residues: CSVAGWGRNTEAFF. The whole variable domain, filled in from reference TRBV29-1 and TRBJ1-1, reads SAVISQKPSRDICQRGTSLTIQCQVDSQVTMMFWYRQQPGQSLTLIATANQGSEATYESGFVIDKFPISRPNLTFSTLTVSNMSPEDSSIYLCSVAGWGRNTEAFFGQGTRLTVV.

This chain connects TRBV28 to TRBJ2-2; the match to TRBD1 covers 8 bases. CDR1 MDHEN and CDR2 SYDVKM come from the germline V gene. Trimming removed 5 bases from V and 6 bases from J; junction bases left unmatched: 8. The CDR3 spans 15 residues. For the CDR3, the DNA is TGTGCCAGCAGTGCCCCCCAGGGGGCCGCCGGGGAGCTGTTTTTT. It encodes CASSAPQGAAGELFF.

This chain joins TRBV18 and TRBJ1-6; 8 bases are a match to TRBD1. Germline V gives CDR1 KGHSH, CDR2 LQKENI. Trimming cost V 3 bases and J 7 bases; bases outside gene matches: 8. The CDR3 consists of 16 residues. This CDR3 reads CASSPRADRANSPLHF. The CDR3 region has the DNA TGTGCCAGCTCACCTCGGGCGGACAGGGCGAATTCACCCCTCCACTTT.

The chain recombines TRBV7-3 with TRBJ1-2, with a possible D match to TRBD1 (6 bases). The CDR3 length is 13 residues. The ends were cut back, 4 bases at V and 6 bases at J, with 12 bases in the middle. CDR1 is SGHTA, CDR2 FQGTGA, per germline. Written as DNA, the CDR3 is TGTGCCAGCAGCTCCGCAACAGGGAATGGCTACACCTTC. It translates to CASSSATGNGYTF.

The rearrangement links TRBV27 to TRBJ1-5; 7 positions match TRBD1. Looked up from germline, CDR1 is MNHEY and CDR2 is SMNVEV (reference sequence). The CDR3 loop spans 14 amino acids. With 5 bases clipped from V and 4 bases from J, the junction kept 5 bases outside the gene matches. This chain's CDR3 is CASSAKQGNQPQHF. The CDR3 nucleotides read TGTGCCAGCAGTGCCAAACAGGGGAATCAGCCCCAGCATTTT.

This clone was seen once. The V call is TRBV4-3, the J call TRBJ2-7; D is perhaps TRBD2 (5 bases). The ends were cut back, 3 bases at V and 3 bases at J, with 15 bases in the middle. The V gene's germline CDR1 is LGHNA and CDR2 YSLEER. The CDR3 sequence is 15 residues long. The CDR3 DNA follows: TGCGCCAGCAGCCAGGCGGCAGCGGACTTCTACGAGCAGTACTTC. Amino acid sequence: CASSQAAADFYEQYF.

The rearrangement uses TRBV7-9 and TRBJ2-5; weak D call: TRBD1 (6 bases). The DNA end favors TRBJ2-7, so the J call may be wrong. This CDR3 contains 15 residues. Germline CDR1 is SEHNR and CDR2 is FQNEAQ (reference sequence). CDR3 bases: TGTGCCAGCAGCTCACTCGGACAGTTAGTCTACGAGCAGTACTTC. Its protein is CASSSLGQLVYEQYF.

The CDR3 region has the DNA TGTGCCAGCAGCTTAGGGACTACTACCAATGAGCAGTTCTTC. Translation gives CASSLGTTTNEQFF. V and J are TRBV7-7 and TRBJ2-1; D is perhaps TRBD2 (6 bases). CDR1 SSHAT and CDR2 FNYEAQ come from the germline V gene (reference sequence). This CDR3 is built from 14 residues. V was cut by 1 base and J by 6 bases, with 10 bases left in between.

Turning to this clone: The sample holds other DNA sequences that translate to the same CDR3. The chain recombines TRBV7-2 with TRBJ2-5; perhaps TRBD1 as D (7 bases). The CDR3 sequence is 14 residues long. The V gene's germline CDR1 is SGHTA and CDR2 FQGNSA. V was trimmed by 3 bases and J by 5 bases, leaving 13 bases between them. This chain's CDR3 is CASSLRRGQETQYF. The DNA for the CDR3 is TGTGCCAGCAGCTTGAGGAGGGGGCAGGAGACCCAGTACTTC.

The V and J genes are TRBV4-1 and TRBJ2-1, with TRBD2 identical over 13 bases. The V segment lost 3 bases and the J segment 6 bases; nucleotides outside the gene matches: 8. Per germline, CDR1 MGHRA and CDR2 YSYEKL. The CDR3 consists of 17 residues. The CDR3 region is CASSQGTSGILLNEQFF. CDR3 sequence (DNA): TGCGCCAGCAGCCAGGGGACTAGCGGGATCCTACTCAATGAGCAGTTCTTC.

J is TRBJ1-5 and V is TRBV7-9; maybe TRBD1 (5 bases). V was trimmed by 4 bases and J by 1 base, leaving 8 bases between them. Germline V gene sequence: CDR1 SEHNR, CDR2 FQNEAQ (reference sequence). This CDR3 is built from 14 residues. This CDR3 is CASSSQGSNQPQHF. DNA of the CDR3: TGTGCCAGCAGCTCTCAGGGAAGCAATCAGCCCCAGCATTTT.

The chain employs TRBV7-2 and TRBJ1-2; 12 bases map to TRBD1. CDR1 and CDR2 (germline): SGHTA, FQGNSA. The CDR3 totals 15 residues. The V and J ends lost 4 bases and 5 bases, in that order; junction bases with no gene match: 5. The CDR3 is CASSSPGQGAYGYTF. CDR3 nucleotides: TGTGCCAGCAGCTCTCCGGGACAGGGGGCGTATGGCTACACCTTC.